This T cell receptor (beta chain) was documented in a study of blood T cell repertoires in COVID-19. Study at large: Donors in the United States, Italy and Spain gave samples during acute or convalescent COVID-19. The cDNA or gDNA used as material had been derived from T cells, B-cell-depleted T cells, or PBMCs.

Germline CDR1 MNHEY, CDR2 SVGEGT. The trim removed 0 bases at V and 6 bases at J, leaving 4 bases unmatched. The CDR3 runs 15 residues. Authors' data handling: It was from reference gene primer amplification that nucleated cell counts were estimated. TCRdb's copy holds only in-frame clones and misses some; the assay was immunoSEQ multiplex PCR. The DNA gave D and trimming, while V, J and clone size come from that table. The sample shows 85,000 to 100,000 clones, 65% to 90% of them seen only once. The genes are TRBV6-2 or TRBV6-3 and TRBJ2-2; the match to TRBD2 covers 7 bases. The specimen was peripheral blood. This receptor was identified in a man aged 60 to 69 with acute or convalescent COVID-19. CDR3 sequence (DNA): TGTGCCAGCAGTTACTCGACTAGCCTGCCCGGGGAGCTGTTTTTT. Protein: CASSYSTSLPGELFF.